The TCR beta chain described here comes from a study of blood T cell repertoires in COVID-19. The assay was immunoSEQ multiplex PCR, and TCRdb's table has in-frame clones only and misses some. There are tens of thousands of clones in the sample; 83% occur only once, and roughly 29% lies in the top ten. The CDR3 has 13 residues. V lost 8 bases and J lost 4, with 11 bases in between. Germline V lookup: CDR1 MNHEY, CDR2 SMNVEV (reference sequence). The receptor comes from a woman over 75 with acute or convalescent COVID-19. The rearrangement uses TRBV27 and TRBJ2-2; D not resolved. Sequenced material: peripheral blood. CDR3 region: CASGTLITGELFF. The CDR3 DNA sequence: TGTGCCAGCGGAACACTAATCACCGGGGAGCTGTTTTTT.